These 11 T cell receptor beta chains were all obtained from the same sample, sequenced in a study of Graves' ophthalmopathy and Graves' hyperthyroidism. Scientists amplified the TCR beta CDR3 regions from RNA transcripts. An initial RT-PCR round employing HTBI primers preceded a second-round multiplex PCR. A single record per CDR3 protein comes from TCRdb applying MiXCR to the multiplex PCR reads. The sample consists of around 1.1 million distinct CDR3 sequences, about 36% of them appearing once. Sequencing input: peripheral blood or thyroid tissue (not recorded which). The source is an adult man with Graves' hyperthyroidism.

A few counts support this clonotype. The chain employs TRBV2 and TRBJ1-4; tentatively, D is TRBD1 (5 bases). The germline CDR1 and CDR2 sequences are SNHLY and FYNNEI. Trimming pared 4 bases from V and 14 bases from J, leaving 8 bases between. The CDR3 totals 10 residues. CDR3 residues: CASSGRGLFF. DNA for the CDR3: TGTGCCAGCAGTGGTCGGGGGCTGTTTTTT. Full variable domain (outside the CDR3, taken from reference TRBV2 and TRBJ1-4): EPEVTQTPSHQVTQMGQEVILRCVPISNHLYFYWYRQILGQKVEFLVSFYNNEISEKSEIFDDQFSVERPDGSNFTLKIRSTKLEDSAMYFCASSGRGLFFGSGTQLSVL.

A note on this clonotype: A much larger clone lies one base from this, so it may be a read error. The genes are TRBV20-1 and TRBJ1-6; D not resolved. Germline V CDR1 and CDR2: DFQATT, SNEGSKA (reference sequence). This CDR3 has 16 amino acids. With 6 bases removed from V and 0 bases from J, the gap between germline ends came to 15 bases. CDR3 bases: TGCAGTGCCGGCCCTGCGTTCGGCTCCTATAATTCACCCCTCCACTTT. This gives the protein CSAGPAFGSYNSPLHF.

Comment on this clonotype: A single base separates this from a much larger clone, so it may be a read error. It is likely a read error, because the conserved phenylalanine at the end of the CDR3 is missing. The chain links TRBV10-3 to TRBJ2-7; 8 bases fit TRBD2. The V gene's germline CDR1 is ENHRY and CDR2 SYGVKD. The CDR3 covers 14 residues. V was clipped by 10 bases and J by 7 bases; unmatched bases: 15. In DNA form, the CDR3 reads TGTGCCAGCACCCACGCGGGGGGTTCGGAAGAGCAGTACTCC. Residues: CASTHAGGSEEQYS.

This clonotype was counted ten times or more. The genes are TRBV6-5 and TRBJ2-7; 8 nucleotides match TRBD1. Germline trimming cut 8 bases from V and 2 bases from J; bases unmatched to any gene: 5. Germline CDR1 is MNHEY and CDR2 is SVGAGI. This CDR3 contains 13 residues. The DNA of the CDR3 is TGTGCCAGCTGGACAGGGCCTACCTACGAGCAGTACTTC. Protein sequence: CASWTGPTYEQYF.

In the case of this clonotype: The CDR3 ends on some other residue instead of the conserved phenylalanine or tryptophan, so this is likely a read error. The rearrangement links TRBV2 to TRBJ1-1; possible D gene TRBD1, 5 bases. The germline V gene encodes CDR1 SNHLY and CDR2 FYNNEI. Trimming pared 8 bases from V and 3 bases from J, leaving 16 bases between. The CDR3 consists of 14 residues. The CDR3 is CASGLGDVHTEAFL. The CDR3 DNA sequence: TGTGCCAGCGGTTTAGGGGACGTACACACTGAAGCTTTCCTT.

This clonotype occurred many times. CDR3 sequence (DNA): TGTGCCAGCAGAGTCGGGACAGGCAATCAGCCCCAGCATTTT. Translation gives CASRVGTGNQPQHF. The chain recombines TRBV12-3 or TRBV12-4 with TRBJ1-5; 7 positions agree with TRBD1. J was trimmed by 2 bases and V by 6 bases; bases with no gene match: 4. The CDR3 totals 14 residues.

J is TRBJ1-5 and V is TRBV6-6; TRBD1 might be the D (5 bases). Germline V lookup: CDR1 MNHNY, CDR2 SVGAGI (reference sequence). The V and J ends lost 4 bases and 2 bases respectively, with 15 bases between them. CDR3 length: 16 residues. CDR3 amino acids: CASSLSQGSGNQPQHF. DNA for the CDR3: TGTGCCAGCAGTTTGAGCCAGGGCTCGGGCAATCAGCCCCAGCATTTT.

The genes are TRBV7-8 and TRBJ2-2, with D possibly being TRBD1 or TRBD2 (7 bases each). This CDR3 spans 14 amino acids. Looked up from germline, CDR1 is SGHVS and CDR2 is FQNEAQ. Trimming took 5 bases from V and 4 from J, leaving 11 bases between them. The CDR3 DNA reads TGTGCCAGCAGCCAGGGGGGGAGCACCGGGGAGCTGTTTTTT. It is translated as CASSQGGSTGELFF.

This clonotype was detected only a few times. The V call is TRBV20-1, the J call TRBJ2-5; 13 bases map to TRBD2. The CDR3 is 15 amino acids. Germline-derived CDR1 and CDR2 are DFQATT and SNEGSKA (reference sequence). Unmatched junction bases numbered 7, after V lost 4 bases and J lost 5 bases. The CDR3: CSAKGLAGRVETQYF. CDR3 coding DNA: TGCAGTGCTAAGGGACTAGCGGGGCGGGTGGAGACCCAGTACTTC.

This clonotype was observed a single time. This chain connects TRBV7-8 to TRBJ1-5, with TRBD1 identical over 10 bases. CDR1 and CDR2 from the germline V gene are SGHVS and FQNEAQ. This CDR3 has 15 amino acids. Trimming removed 5 bases from V and 8 bases from J; junction bases left unmatched: 9. CDR3 coding DNA: TGTGCCAGCAGCCAGGGACAGGGGCGGTTAGAGCCCCAGCATTTT. It codes for CASSQGQGRLEPQHF.

The table lists this clonotype with many counts. This rearrangement joins TRBV10-2 to TRBJ1-4, with TRBD1 as a possible D gene (6 bases). Germline V CDR1 and CDR2: WSHSY, SAAADI. V was trimmed by 0 bases and J by 7 bases, leaving 15 bases between them. The CDR3 runs to 16 residues. CDR3 sequence (DNA): TGCGCCAGCAGTGAGTCGAACAGGGCGGGAGGTGAAAAACTGTTTTTT. As protein: CASSESNRAGGEKLFF.